The 23 T cell receptor beta chains below were found in one sample sequenced in a study of shared clonotypes between healthy human individuals. Clones were read by immunoSEQ multiplex PCR, and TCRdb kept only the in-frame ones, dropping some. The data show about 580,000 clones, roughly 98% seen once. Naive CD8 cells were CD45RO-negative, positively selected for CCR7, excluding terminally differentiated effector memory CD45RA+ cells. The sequenced sample consisted of naive CD8+ T cells sorted from blood. The source is a man aged 25-40 years in good health.

The chain combines TRBV13 with TRBJ1-2; 7 positions match TRBD1. CDR1 and CDR2 from the germline V gene are PRHDT and FYEKMQ (reference sequence). The CDR3 has 13 residues. The V segment lost 5 bases and the J segment 6 bases; nucleotides outside the gene matches: 6. The CDR3 loop reads CASSQTGMDGYTF. CDR3 in DNA: TGTGCCAGCAGCCAGACAGGGATGGATGGCTACACCTTC. Using reference TRBV13 and TRBJ1-2 for the parts outside the CDR3, the full variable domain is AAGVIQSPRHLIKEKRETATLKCYPIPRHDTVYWYQQGPGQDPQFLISFYEKMQSDKGSIPDRFSAQQFSDYHSELNMSSLELGDSALYFCASSQTGMDGYTFGSGTRLTVV.

The rearrangement joins TRBV14 to TRBJ2-1, with TRBD1 matching over 8 bases. This CDR3 region has 15 residues. V was clipped by 6 bases and J by 7 bases; unmatched bases: 11. CDR1 and CDR2 from the germline V gene are SGHDN and FVKESK. CDR3 bases: TGTGCCAGCAGGCGAGACAGGGGTTCTGGGAATGAGCAGTTCTTC. Residues: CASRRDRGSGNEQFF.

The chain joins TRBV27 to TRBJ2-6, with D perhaps matching TRBD2 (6 bases). Deletions cut 11 bases from V and 0 bases from J, with 11 bases between. The length of the CDR3 is 14 residues. Per the germline V gene, CDR1 is MNHEY and CDR2 is SMNVEV (reference sequence). This CDR3 reads CAVGGSSGANVLTF. CDR3 DNA: TGTGCCGTTGGGGGGAGCTCTGGGGCCAACGTCCTGACTTTC.

The sample holds one count of this clone. CDR3 loop: CASTPGYTEAFF. CDR3 coding DNA: TGTGCCAGCACCCCGGGGTACACTGAAGCTTTCTTT. The chain combines TRBV28 with TRBJ1-1; D gene uncertain. Germline V gene data show CDR1 as MDHEN and CDR2 as SYDVKM. The V end lost 7 bases, the J end lost 3 bases, and 9 bases lay between the germline ends. This CDR3 contains 12 residues.

This rearrangement joins TRBV4-3 to TRBJ2-5; 10 nucleotides line up with TRBD1. This CDR3 spans 15 amino acids. Germline-derived CDR1 and CDR2 are LGHNA and YSLEER. Trimming at V came to 4 bases and at J to 3 bases, leaving 5 bases not matched to a gene. The CDR3 coding sequence is TGCGCCAGCAGCCTGGACAGGGGGTCGAAAGAGACCCAGTACTTC. Translation gives CASSLDRGSKETQYF.

The chain joins TRBV5-1 to TRBJ2-7; D may be TRBD1 (5 bases). This CDR3 has 14 residues. V shed 0 bases and J shed 2 bases, with 9 bases lying between them. Germline values: CDR1 SGHRS, CDR2 YFSETQ. Written as DNA, the CDR3 is TGCGCCAGCAGCTTGGACAGGTCTGCCTACGAGCAGTACTTC. Its translation: CASSLDRSAYEQYF.

The sample holds one count of this clone. The chain is built from TRBV7-8 and TRBJ1-5; D gene ambiguous. V dropped 7 bases and J dropped 4 bases, with 14 bases sitting between them. The germline CDR1 and CDR2 sequences are SGHVS and FQNEAQ. The CDR3 loop spans 14 amino acids. In DNA form, the CDR3 reads TGTGCCAGCACCCTCGAAGATCCTAATCAGCCCCAGCATTTT. Translating it yields CASTLEDPNQPQHF.

V gene TRBV7-6 combines with J gene TRBJ2-2; the match to TRBD1 covers 8 bases. The CDR3 is 18 residues long. Germline values: CDR1 SGHVS, CDR2 FNYEAQ. J was trimmed by 7 bases and V by 2 bases; bases with no gene match: 15. CDR3 bases: TGTGCCAGCAGCTTAAATGTTGTGGCCAGGGGGCTGTTCGGGGAGCTGTTTTTT. Amino acids: CASSLNVVARGLFGELFF.

Remarks on this clone: The sample holds other DNA sequences that translate to the same CDR3. V is TRBV6-5 and J is TRBJ1-5; D is unclear. Germline V gene data show CDR1 as MNHEY and CDR2 as SVGAGI. The CDR3 runs to 12 residues. The V gene lost 0 bases and the J gene lost 6 bases, with 3 bases spanning the gap. The CDR3 region is CASSYSGQPQHF. The CDR3 bases are TGTGCCAGCAGTTACTCAGGTCAGCCCCAGCATTTT.

The chain carries TRBV27 and TRBJ2-7, with a weak D call TRBD1 (5 bases). V lost 0 bases and J 2 bases, leaving 14 bases between the germline ends. The V gene's germline CDR1 is MNHEY and CDR2 SMNVEV (reference sequence). The CDR3 is made up of 16 amino acids. This chain's CDR3 is CASSLSETVLPYEQYF. For the CDR3, the DNA is TGTGCCAGCAGTTTATCGGAGACAGTCCTCCCCTACGAGCAGTACTTC.

The chain has TRBV12-5 and TRBJ2-2; TRBD2 matches 13 bases. This CDR3 has 19 residues. CDR1 and CDR2 from the germline V gene are LGHNT and FRNRAP. V lost 4 bases and J lost 7; bases outside the gene matches: 15. CDR3 loop: CASGSPGDGLAGVHGELFF. The CDR3 DNA reads TGTGCTAGTGGTTCCCCGGGAGACGGACTAGCGGGAGTTCACGGGGAGCTGTTTTTT. The whole variable domain, filled in from reference TRBV12-5 and TRBJ2-2, reads DARVTQTPRHKVTEMGQEVTMRCQPILGHNTVFWYRQTMMQGLELLAYFRNRAPLDDSGMPKDRFSAEMPDATLATLKIQPSEPRDSAVYFCASGSPGDGLAGVHGELFFGEGSRLTVL.

The chain employs TRBV4-1 and TRBJ2-3, with no clear D. The CDR3 sequence is 14 residues long. V was pared by 0 bases and J by 0 bases, with 4 bases between. Germline CDR1 MGHRA, CDR2 YSYEKL. The CDR3 coding sequence is TGCGCCAGCAGCCAAGAGAGTAGCACAGATACGCAGTATTTT. Encoded protein: CASSQESSTDTQYF.

The V call is TRBV7-9, the J call TRBJ2-7, with D unresolved. The V gene lost 7 bases and the J gene lost 2 bases, with 6 bases spanning the gap. Germline lookup yields CDR1 SEHNR and CDR2 FQNEAQ (reference sequence). This CDR3 spans 11 amino acids. CDR3 loop: CASTTPYEQYF. Written as DNA, the CDR3 is TGTGCCAGCACCACCCCCTACGAGCAGTACTTC.

The rearrangement uses TRBV4-1 and TRBJ1-5; TRBD1 is a possible D gene (5 bases). Trimming cost V 2 bases and J 5 bases, with 13 bases left between them. This CDR3 region has 15 residues. Per the germline V gene, CDR1 is MGHRA and CDR2 is YSYEKL. The CDR3 region is CASSQFQGSHQPQHF. The CDR3 DNA reads as TGCGCCAGCAGCCAATTCCAGGGCTCGCATCAGCCCCAGCATTTT.

The J gene is TRBJ2-5, the V gene TRBV7-9; TRBD1 might be the D (6 bases). CDR3 length: 17 residues. Germline V gene data show CDR1 as SEHNR and CDR2 as FQNEAQ (reference sequence). V was trimmed by 5 bases and J by 1 base, leaving 20 bases between them. CDR3 sequence: CASSPEERTVLQETQYF. For the CDR3, the DNA is TGTGCCAGCAGCCCCGAGGAGCGGACAGTACTCCAAGAGACCCAGTACTTC.

V and J are TRBV6-5 and TRBJ2-1, with 7 positions matching TRBD2. Germline V gives CDR1 MNHEY, CDR2 SVGAGI. V shed 2 bases, J shed 8 bases, and the junction held 6 bases outside the gene matches. The CDR3 covers 14 residues. CDR3 in amino acids: CASSYGAGADEQFF. As DNA, the CDR3 is TGTGCCAGCAGTTACGGCGCGGGAGCTGATGAGCAGTTCTTC.

The chain recombines TRBV5-6 with TRBJ2-1; D is unclear. The CDR3 consists of 11 residues. The germline V and J ends were trimmed by 0 bases and 9 bases, with 4 bases remaining between them. Germline CDR1 SGHDT, CDR2 YYEEEE. CDR3 region: CASSLVSEQFF. In nucleotides, the CDR3 is TGTGCCAGCAGCTTGGTTAGTGAGCAGTTCTTC.

V usage is TRBV11-2 and J usage is TRBJ2-1, with TRBD1 matching 9 bases. Germline loops: CDR1 SGHAT, CDR2 FQNNGV. There are 13 residues in the CDR3. The J segment lost 4 bases and the V segment lost 8 bases, leaving 3 bases of the junction unmatched. This chain's CDR3 is CASHGTGYNEQFF. The CDR3 coding sequence is TGTGCCAGCCACGGGACAGGGTACAATGAGCAGTTCTTC.

The V and J genes are TRBV29-1 and TRBJ2-5; 13 bases align to TRBD2. CDR1 is SQVTM, CDR2 ANQGSEA, per germline. Trimming took 3 bases from V and 5 from J; bases not matched to a gene: 6. CDR3 length equals 15 residues. As DNA, the CDR3 is TGCAGCGTTGACGGGACTAGCGGGAATTGGGAGACCCAGTACTTC. Amino acids: CSVDGTSGNWETQYF.

The V gene is TRBV4-1, the J gene TRBJ2-1, with 10 bases fitting TRBD2. After removal of 1 base from V and 8 bases from J, the junction contained 5 bases not matched to a gene. The germline V gene has CDR1 MGHRA and CDR2 YSYEKL. CDR3 length: 15 amino acids. CDR3 DNA: TGCGCCAGCAGCCAAGTGGCTAGCGGGAGCTATGAGCAGTTCTTC. Amino acids: CASSQVASGSYEQFF.

The V and J genes are TRBV10-3 and TRBJ2-7, with 7 bases fitting TRBD2. This CDR3 contains 14 residues. V was pared by 7 bases and J by 0 bases, with 6 bases of the junction left unmatched. Germline assignment: CDR1 ENHRY and CDR2 SYGVKD. In DNA, the CDR3 is TGTGCCATCAACGAGGGAGGGCACTCCTACGAGCAGTACTTC. Amino acids: CAINEGGHSYEQYF.

V and J are TRBV28 and TRBJ2-7, with TRBD2 as a possible D gene (6 bases). CDR3 size: 11 residues. CDR1 and CDR2 from the germline V gene are MDHEN and SYDVKM. Trimming removed 10 bases at V and 3 bases at J, with 10 bases between. CDR3 amino acids: CATSRDYEQYF. CDR3 in DNA: TGTGCCACCTCGCGGGACTACGAGCAGTACTTC. Drawing the rest from reference TRBV28 and TRBJ2-7, the complete variable domain is DVKVTQSSRYLVKRTGEKVFLECVQDMDHENMFWYRQDPGLGLRLIYFSYDVKMKEKGDIPEGYSVSREKKERFSLILESASTNQTSMYLCATSRDYEQYFGPGTRLTVT.

Regarding this clone: At one end, the junction sequence differs from germline, possibly due to a read error. The chain employs TRBV9 and TRBJ1-1; D ambiguous. The CDR3 totals 9 residues. The germline gives CDR1 SGDLS, CDR2 YYNGEE. Here the CDR3 reads CASNPDLLF. The CDR3 nucleotides read TGTGCCAGCAACCCGGACCTTCTCTTT.